The 5 T cell receptor beta chains below come from one sample, sequenced in a study of blood T cell repertoires in COVID-19. Method: immunoSEQ multiplex PCR; TCRdb's copy keeps in-frame clones and lacks some. The repertoire holds tens of thousands of clones, approximately 71% seen once, with under 3% in the top ten. Sequenced material: peripheral blood. These receptors all stem from a man between 70 and 80 years old with COVID-19, enrolled during active disease.

On this clone itself: At one end, the junction sequence differs from germline, possibly due to a read error. V and J are TRBV3-1 (or the pseudogene TRBV3-2) and TRBJ2-1; tentative D call: TRBD2 (5 bases). CDR1 and CDR2 (germline): LGHDT, YNNKEL (reference sequence). The CDR3 is made up of 11 amino acids. In DNA, the CDR3 is TGTGCCAGCAGCCTTCGGGAACCAAGGGTCTTC. It codes for CASSLREPRVF.

The chain employs TRBV7-2 and TRBJ1-5, with D maybe TRBD1 (6 bases). The germline V and J ends were trimmed by 5 bases and 3 bases, with 14 bases remaining between them. This CDR3 has 15 residues. CDR1 is SGHTA and CDR2 is FQGNSA in the germline V gene. CDR3 DNA: TGTGCCAGCAGCCCTAAGACAGGAGTCAATCAGCCCCAGCATTTT. Protein product: CASSPKTGVNQPQHF.

V and J are TRBV28 and TRBJ2-1; a weak D match, TRBD2 (6 bases). The germline CDR1 and CDR2 sequences are MDHEN and SYDVKM. The CDR3 loop spans 12 amino acids. V was clipped by 3 bases and J by 12 bases, with 12 bases between them. The CDR3 is CASSFAAGRQFF. The CDR3 DNA reads as TGTGCCAGCAGTTTTGCAGCGGGTAGGCAGTTCTTC.

The chain combines TRBV18 with TRBJ1-6; maybe TRBD1 (6 bases). V gave up 5 bases and J gave up 0 bases, with 11 bases separating them. In germline, CDR1 is KGHSH, CDR2 LQKENI. The CDR3 totals 16 residues. CDR3 bases: TGTGCCAGCTCAGCCTCCAGGGGCTCCTATAATTCACCCCTCCACTTT. It specifies CASSASRGSYNSPLHF.

This clone was counted only a few times. The gene calls are TRBV5-1 and TRBJ2-3; D might be TRBD2 (5 bases). The ends were cut back, 4 bases at V and 6 bases at J, with 15 bases in the middle. CDR1 and CDR2 from the germline V gene are SGHRS and YFSETQ. This CDR3 spans 14 amino acids. Here the CDR3 reads CASSGGLSLDTQYF. Written as DNA, the CDR3 is TGCGCCAGCAGCGGCGGACTCTCCCTTGATACGCAGTATTTT.